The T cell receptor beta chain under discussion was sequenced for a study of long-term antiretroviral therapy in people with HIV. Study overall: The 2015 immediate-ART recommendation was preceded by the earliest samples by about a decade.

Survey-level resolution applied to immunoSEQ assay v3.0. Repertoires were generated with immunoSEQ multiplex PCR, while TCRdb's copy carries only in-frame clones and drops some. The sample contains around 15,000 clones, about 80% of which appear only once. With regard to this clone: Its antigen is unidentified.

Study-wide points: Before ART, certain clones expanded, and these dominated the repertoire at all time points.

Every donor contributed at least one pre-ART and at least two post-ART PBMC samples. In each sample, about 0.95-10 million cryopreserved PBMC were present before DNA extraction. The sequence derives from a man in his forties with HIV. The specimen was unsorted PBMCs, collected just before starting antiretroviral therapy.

The CDR3 is CASSYSGQGTGELFF. The CDR3 DNA reads as TGTGCCAGCAGTTACTCAGGACAGGGCACCGGGGAGCTGTTTTTT. The chain couples TRBV6-6 to TRBJ2-2; 8 nucleotides align to TRBD1. The germline gives CDR1 MNHNY, CDR2 SVGAGI (reference sequence). V lost 0 bases and J lost 4; bases outside the gene matches: 1. This CDR3 is 15 amino acids long.